The 9 T cell receptor beta chains reported below all come from one sample, sequenced in a study of blood T cells in healthy people across ages. The authors ran a second PCR of 7 to 11 cycles using a sample-barcoded 5' primer and a J-beta primer mix. TCRdb reprocessed the 5' RACE reads with MiXCR, giving one entry per CDR3 protein. In the table there are about 620,000 distinct CDR3 sequences, more than 20% of which are singletons. Sequencing was done on a sample of blood. The receptors shown here come from a man in his 70s in good health.

The chain uses TRBV27 and TRBJ2-1; a possible D gene is TRBD1 (5 bases). This CDR3 is 14 amino acids long. V was trimmed by 7 bases and J by 3 bases, leaving 13 bases between them. Germline-derived CDR1 and CDR2 are MNHEY and SMNVEV (reference sequence). The CDR3 nucleotides are TGTGCCAGCACCTACCACGACAGCTACAATGAGCAGTTCTTC. This sequence encodes CASTYHDSYNEQFF.

This clonotype was seen a handful of times. The chain combines TRBV6-6 with TRBJ1-4, with D possibly being TRBD1 (5 bases). The ends were cut back, 3 bases at V and 3 bases at J, with 11 bases in the middle. This CDR3 region has 15 residues. Germline values: CDR1 MNHNY, CDR2 SVGAGI (reference sequence). In nucleotides, the CDR3 is TGTGCCAGCAGTTATTTGGGGGTTCCTAATGAAAAACTGTTTTTT. This encodes CASSYLGVPNEKLFF.

This rearrangement joins TRBV6-6 to TRBJ1-3; TRBD1 matches at 7 bases. Germline CDR1 reads MNHNY; CDR2 reads SVGAGI (reference sequence). The trim removed 5 bases at V and 1 base at J, leaving 5 bases unmatched. The CDR3 is 15 amino acids. CDR3 in DNA: TGTGCCAGCAGTCCGGGACAGCTATCTGGAAACACCATATATTTT. Translation gives CASSPGQLSGNTIYF.

The gene calls are TRBV5-1 and TRBJ2-5; the match to TRBD1 covers 8 bases. From germline, CDR1 is SGHRS and CDR2 YFSETQ. This CDR3 is 16 amino acids long. V shed 1 base, J shed 4 bases, and the junction held 9 bases outside the gene matches. CDR3 DNA: TGCGCCAGCAGCTTGCCTCTAGGACAGGGCGGAGAGACCCAGTACTTC. Its translation is CASSLPLGQGGETQYF.

The V gene is TRBV4-2, the J gene TRBJ2-3; tentative D call: TRBD2 (5 bases). Per germline, CDR1 LGHNA and CDR2 YNFKEQ. V was shortened by 0 bases and J by 3 bases, with 7 bases between the two germline ends. The CDR3 extends over 14 amino acids. CDR3 residues: CASSQDRGTDTQYF. DNA of the CDR3: TGTGCCAGCAGCCAAGATCGGGGTACAGATACGCAGTATTTT.

This clonotype was seen only a few times. J is TRBJ2-2 and V is TRBV29-1; 13 nucleotides line up with TRBD2. The germline V gene has CDR1 SQVTM and CDR2 ANQGSEA. The ends lost 7 bases at V and 5 bases at J; junction bases unmatched: 7. This CDR3 is 15 amino acids long. CDR3 protein: CSAVLAGGSTGELFF. In DNA, the CDR3 is TGCAGCGCCGTACTAGCGGGAGGGAGTACCGGGGAGCTGTTTTTT.

The table lists this clonotype with many counts. CDR3 region: CASSLLPNQGNEQFF. Here the CDR3 DNA reads TGTGCCAGCAGCTTGCTACCAAATCAGGGCAATGAGCAGTTCTTC. V and J are TRBV5-5 and TRBJ2-1; maybe TRBD1 (5 bases). This CDR3 is 15 amino acids long. Between the trimmed V and J ends, which lost 1 base and 6 bases, there was a span of 14 bases. The germline CDR1 and CDR2 sequences are SGHKS and YYEKEE (reference sequence).

The chain carries TRBV20-1 and TRBJ2-5; 11 bases fit TRBD2. The germline V gene has CDR1 DFQATT and CDR2 SNEGSKA (reference sequence). The CDR3 covers 14 residues. The V gene end was trimmed by 4 bases and the J gene end by 3 bases; junction bases not matched to a gene: 4. The CDR3 here is CSATLTSGEETQYF. Written as DNA, the CDR3 is TGCAGTGCTACGCTGACTAGCGGGGAAGAGACCCAGTACTTC.

There are a few counts of this clonotype. The J gene is TRBJ1-5, the V gene TRBV6-2 or TRBV6-3, with 12 bases fitting TRBD1. Germline-derived CDR1 and CDR2 are MNHEY and SVGEGT. The CDR3 runs to 18 residues. With 7 bases clipped from V and 0 bases from J, the junction kept 10 bases outside the gene matches. The CDR3 bases are TGTGCCAGCATCGCCGGGACAGGGGGCTCTGGTAGCAATCAGCCCCAGCATTTT. Encoded protein: CASIAGTGGSGSNQPQHF.